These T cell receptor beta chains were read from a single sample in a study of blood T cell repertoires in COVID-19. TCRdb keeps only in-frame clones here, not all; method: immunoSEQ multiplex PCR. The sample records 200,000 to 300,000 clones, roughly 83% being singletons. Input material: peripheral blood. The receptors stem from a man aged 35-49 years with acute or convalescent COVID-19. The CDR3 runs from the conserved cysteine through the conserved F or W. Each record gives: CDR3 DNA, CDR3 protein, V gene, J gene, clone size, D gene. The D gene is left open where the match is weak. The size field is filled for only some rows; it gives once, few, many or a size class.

cdr3_nt: TGTGCCAGCAGCGTTAGACTTTCCACAGATACGCAGTATTTT; cdr3_aa: CASSVRLSTDTQYF; v_call: TRBV11-1; j_call: TRBJ2-3; clone_size: NA; d_call: NA
cdr3_nt: TGTGCCAGCAGCCCCGCGGACATCTATGGCTACACCTTC; cdr3_aa: CASSPADIYGYTF; v_call: TRBV11-2; j_call: TRBJ1-2; clone_size: NA; d_call: NA
cdr3_nt: TGCGCCAGCAGCCCCGCGACTAGCGGGGTAAGCTCCTACGAGCAGTACTTC; cdr3_aa: CASSPATSGVSSYEQYF; v_call: TRBV4-1; j_call: TRBJ2-7; clone_size: NA; d_call: TRBD2
cdr3_nt: TGTGCCAGTACCCGAGGAAACGCCGGCAATCAGCCCCAGCATTTT; cdr3_aa: CASTRGNAGNQPQHF; v_call: TRBV19; j_call: TRBJ1-5; clone_size: NA; d_call: NA
cdr3_nt: TGCAGCGTTGAGCGTCGGGTGGTGAACACTGAAGCTTTCTTT; cdr3_aa: CSVERRVVNTEAFF; v_call: TRBV29-1; j_call: TRBJ1-1; clone_size: NA; d_call: NA
cdr3_nt: TGCGCCAGCGGGACAGGGGGCAGGCAGCCCCAGCATTTT; cdr3_aa: CASGTGGRQPQHF; v_call: TRBV10-2; j_call: TRBJ1-5; clone_size: NA; d_call: TRBD1
cdr3_nt: TGTGCCAGCAGATCCGGGGGGGCTGAATCCGGGGAGCTGTTTTTT; cdr3_aa: CASRSGGAESGELFF; v_call: TRBV25-1; j_call: TRBJ2-2; clone_size: NA; d_call: TRBD2
cdr3_nt: TGTGCCAGCAGAGCCTATGGACAGAACAATGAGCAGTTCTTC; cdr3_aa: CASRAYGQNNEQFF; v_call: TRBV2; j_call: TRBJ2-1; clone_size: NA; d_call: NA
cdr3_nt: TGTGCCAGCAGTTTATTGGGCAGGGTGCATGGCTACACCTTC; cdr3_aa: CASSLLGRVHGYTF; v_call: TRBV28; j_call: TRBJ1-2; clone_size: NA; d_call: NA
cdr3_nt: TGTGCTAGTGGTGGCCGGGCGGGACCCGGGGAGCTGTTTTTT; cdr3_aa: CASGGRAGPGELFF; v_call: TRBV12-5; j_call: TRBJ2-2; clone_size: NA; d_call: NA
cdr3_nt: TGTGCCAGCAGTGAAAATCAGAATGAAGCTTTCTTT; cdr3_aa: CASSENQNEAFF; v_call: TRBV25-1; j_call: TRBJ1-1; clone_size: NA; d_call: NA
cdr3_nt: TGTGCCAGCAGTAGGGAGGGAGGTAGCGGCTACACCTTC; cdr3_aa: CASSREGGSGYTF; v_call: TRBV2; j_call: TRBJ1-2; clone_size: NA; d_call: NA
cdr3_nt: TGTGCCAGCAGCCGACGACTAGCGGGAGGGGCGAACACCGGGGAGCTGTTTTTT; cdr3_aa: CASSRRLAGGANTGELFF; v_call: TRBV7-8; j_call: TRBJ2-2; clone_size: NA; d_call: TRBD2
cdr3_nt: TGTGCCAGCAGCAAAGGTATGGAGGTGAACACTGAAGCTTTCTTT; cdr3_aa: CASSKGMEVNTEAFF; v_call: TRBV21-1; j_call: TRBJ1-1; clone_size: NA; d_call: NA
cdr3_nt: TGTGCCAGCAGCTCGGAGGGCAGGGAAGCTTTCTTT; cdr3_aa: CASSSEGREAFF; v_call: TRBV3-1/TRBV3-2; j_call: TRBJ1-1; clone_size: NA; d_call: NA
cdr3_nt: TGTGCCAGCAGCTTATGGTCCAGGGAGGAAGAGACCCAGTACTTC; cdr3_aa: CASSLWSREEETQYF; v_call: TRBV7-9; j_call: TRBJ2-5; clone_size: once; d_call: NA
cdr3_nt: TGTGCCAGCAGTATTTGGACTGACACTTTCTTC; cdr3_aa: CASSIWTDTFF; v_call: TRBV12-3/TRBV12-4; j_call: TRBJ1-2; clone_size: NA; d_call: NA
cdr3_nt: TGTGCCAGTAATGGGGACACATATGAAAAACTGTTTTTT; cdr3_aa: CASNGDTYEKLFF; v_call: TRBV19; j_call: TRBJ1-4; clone_size: NA; d_call: NA
cdr3_nt: TGCGCCAGCAGCCTAACCGGGACAGGGAACACTGAAGCTTTCTTT; cdr3_aa: CASSLTGTGNTEAFF; v_call: TRBV5-1; j_call: TRBJ1-1; clone_size: NA; d_call: TRBD1
cdr3_nt: TGTGCCAGTCAGGGGGCCATTACCTACAATGAGCAGTTCTTC; cdr3_aa: CASQGAITYNEQFF; v_call: TRBV28; j_call: TRBJ2-1; clone_size: NA; d_call: TRBD1
cdr3_nt: TGTGCCAGCAGCCGCGGGACAGGGGAAAACATTCAGTACTTC; cdr3_aa: CASSRGTGENIQYF; v_call: TRBV5-5; j_call: TRBJ2-4; clone_size: NA; d_call: TRBD1
cdr3_nt: TGCAGCGGTATAGGGACATTCCAAGAGACCCAGTACTTC; cdr3_aa: CSGIGTFQETQYF; v_call: TRBV29-1; j_call: TRBJ2-5; clone_size: NA; d_call: NA
cdr3_nt: TGTGCCAGCAGCTTAGTGGCTAGCGGGAGGGGGGTTTACAATGAGCAGTTCTTC; cdr3_aa: CASSLVASGRGVYNEQFF; v_call: TRBV7-2; j_call: TRBJ2-1; clone_size: NA; d_call: TRBD2
cdr3_nt: TGTGCCAGCAGCTTAGCAGTAAGGAGCGGAAACACAGATACGCAGTATTTT; cdr3_aa: CASSLAVRSGNTDTQYF; v_call: TRBV11-2; j_call: TRBJ2-3; clone_size: NA; d_call: NA
cdr3_nt: TGTGCCATCAGTGGGTCGAGCGGGAGCGACACCGGGGAGCTGTTTTTT; cdr3_aa: CAISGSSGSDTGELFF; v_call: TRBV10-3; j_call: TRBJ2-2; clone_size: NA; d_call: TRBD2
cdr3_nt: TGTGCCAGCAGCCCCCGGGGAGGGGGTGGCTTTGGAAACACCATATATTTT; cdr3_aa: CASSPRGGGGFGNTIYF; v_call: TRBV4-2; j_call: TRBJ1-3; clone_size: NA; d_call: NA
cdr3_nt: TGTGCCAGCAGCCCGGGACTACGAGATACGCAGTATTTT; cdr3_aa: CASSPGLRDTQYF; v_call: TRBV11-3; j_call: TRBJ2-3; clone_size: once; d_call: TRBD2
cdr3_nt: TGTGCCAGCGGTAGACTAGCGTCTAGCACAGATACGCAGTATTTT; cdr3_aa: CASGRLASSTDTQYF; v_call: TRBV9; j_call: TRBJ2-3; clone_size: NA; d_call: TRBD2
cdr3_nt: TGCGCCAGCAGTGCGCGAGGGAACACTGAAGCTTTCTTT; cdr3_aa: CASSARGNTEAFF; v_call: TRBV10-2; j_call: TRBJ1-1; clone_size: NA; d_call: NA
cdr3_nt: TGTGCCAGCAGCTCCCCCTTCACACTGAACACTGAAGCTTTCTTT; cdr3_aa: CASSSPFTLNTEAFF; v_call: TRBV7-9; j_call: TRBJ1-1; clone_size: once; d_call: NA
cdr3_nt: TGTGCCAGCAGCCGAACTAGCGGGAGGGCCTACAATGAGCAGTTCTTC; cdr3_aa: CASSRTSGRAYNEQFF; v_call: TRBV14; j_call: TRBJ2-1; clone_size: NA; d_call: TRBD2
cdr3_nt: TGTGCCAGCAGCCCTGCGGCCCTGAGCTCCTACGAGCAGTACTTC; cdr3_aa: CASSPAALSSYEQYF; v_call: TRBV9; j_call: TRBJ2-7; clone_size: once; d_call: NA
cdr3_nt: TGTGCCAGTAGTATAGCCCTCATGGGCACTGGAGGCATTCAGTACTTC; cdr3_aa: CASSIALMGTGGIQYF; v_call: TRBV19; j_call: TRBJ2-4; clone_size: once; d_call: NA
cdr3_nt: TGCGCCAGCAGTGGGACAGAGAACACTGAAGCTTTCTTT; cdr3_aa: CASSGTENTEAFF; v_call: TRBV5-1; j_call: TRBJ1-1; clone_size: NA; d_call: TRBD1
cdr3_nt: TGCGCCAGCAGCCAAGGAGGTAGCGGGCCTACCCAAGAGACCCAGTACTTC; cdr3_aa: CASSQGGSGPTQETQYF; v_call: TRBV4-1; j_call: TRBJ2-5; clone_size: NA; d_call: TRBD2
cdr3_nt: TGTGCCAGCTCCTATACAGGGGGCGCGGGAAACACCATATATTTT; cdr3_aa: CASSYTGGAGNTIYF; v_call: TRBV18; j_call: TRBJ1-3; clone_size: NA; d_call: TRBD1
cdr3_nt: TGCGCCAGCAGCACCCCGCGCGCTAGCGGGAGTCGGGCAGATACGCAGTATTTT; cdr3_aa: CASSTPRASGSRADTQYF; v_call: TRBV5-1; j_call: TRBJ2-3; clone_size: once; d_call: TRBD2
cdr3_nt: TGCGCCAGCAGCTTGGTCGCAGCCTACAATGAGCAGTTCTTC; cdr3_aa: CASSLVAAYNEQFF; v_call: TRBV5-1; j_call: TRBJ2-1; clone_size: few; d_call: NA
cdr3_nt: TGTGCCAGTACCACGGATTTGTGGGTGGGAGGCAATCAGCCCCAGCATTTT; cdr3_aa: CASTTDLWVGGNQPQHF; v_call: TRBV19; j_call: TRBJ1-5; clone_size: NA; d_call: NA
cdr3_nt: TGTGCCAGCAGCCAAGTTCAGGGGGCAGATACGCAGTATTTT; cdr3_aa: CASSQVQGADTQYF; v_call: TRBV3-1/TRBV3-2; j_call: TRBJ2-3; clone_size: NA; d_call: TRBD1
cdr3_nt: TGTGCCAGCTCACAAACGGGTAGTAGAGGGACTAGCCTCTACGAGCAGTACTTC; cdr3_aa: CASSQTGSRGTSLYEQYF; v_call: TRBV18; j_call: TRBJ2-7; clone_size: NA; d_call: TRBD2
cdr3_nt: TGTGCCAGCAGTTTCCTAGCGGATACCTACAATGAGCAGTTCTTC; cdr3_aa: CASSFLADTYNEQFF; v_call: TRBV11-1; j_call: TRBJ2-1; clone_size: NA; d_call: TRBD2
cdr3_nt: TGTGCCAGTCAGATAGCGGGTGTGGATACGCAGTATTTT; cdr3_aa: CASQIAGVDTQYF; v_call: TRBV6-5; j_call: TRBJ2-3; clone_size: NA; d_call: TRBD2
cdr3_nt: TGTGCCAGCAGCTTCACCGGGACAGTTACTTTCTTC; cdr3_aa: CASSFTGTVTFF; v_call: TRBV7-9; j_call: TRBJ2-1; clone_size: NA; d_call: TRBD1
cdr3_nt: TGTGCCAGCAGTTACTCGTGGGCAGGGGGAAACACTGAAGCTTTCTTT; cdr3_aa: CASSYSWAGGNTEAFF; v_call: TRBV6-5; j_call: TRBJ1-1; clone_size: NA; d_call: TRBD1
cdr3_nt: TGCGCCAGCAGCCAAGCGGGCGGGGAGGGCAACATTCAGTACTTC; cdr3_aa: CASSQAGGEGNIQYF; v_call: TRBV4-1; j_call: TRBJ2-4; clone_size: NA; d_call: TRBD2
cdr3_nt: TGTGCCAGCAGTGAAGGCCAGGGGTTCGGTGGAGCTTTCTTT; cdr3_aa: CASSEGQGFGGAFF; v_call: TRBV6-1; j_call: TRBJ1-1; clone_size: NA; d_call: NA
cdr3_nt: TGTGCCAGCAGCCAAAGCGGGCCAACCTTAGTCTTCTTT; cdr3_aa: CASSQSGPTLVFF; v_call: TRBV3-1/TRBV3-2; j_call: TRBJ1-1; clone_size: few; d_call: NA
cdr3_nt: TGCGCCAGCAGCAATTCCTTGGGGGCGGCCTACAATGAGCAGTTCTTC; cdr3_aa: CASSNSLGAAYNEQFF; v_call: TRBV5-1; j_call: TRBJ2-1; clone_size: NA; d_call: NA
cdr3_nt: TGTGCCAGCAGTCGGGACATCACTGAAGCTTTCTTT; cdr3_aa: CASSRDITEAFF; v_call: TRBV12-3/TRBV12-4; j_call: TRBJ1-1; clone_size: NA; d_call: NA
cdr3_nt: TGTGCCAGCAGTTTAGCGGGGGGATACTATGGCTACACCTTC; cdr3_aa: CASSLAGGYYGYTF; v_call: TRBV28; j_call: TRBJ1-2; clone_size: NA; d_call: NA
cdr3_nt: TGTGCCAGCAGTTATAGGCGGAGGGGCTCCTACGAGCAGTACTTC; cdr3_aa: CASSYRRRGSYEQYF; v_call: TRBV6-2/TRBV6-3; j_call: TRBJ2-7; clone_size: NA; d_call: NA
cdr3_nt: TGTGCCAGCAGTCGTACTACCACCGACAGGGGAAGGACTGAAGCTTTCTTT; cdr3_aa: CASSRTTTDRGRTEAFF; v_call: TRBV6-6; j_call: TRBJ1-1; clone_size: once; d_call: TRBD1
cdr3_nt: TGTGCCAGCTCACCAGGTAGAGATGGCTACACCTTC; cdr3_aa: CASSPGRDGYTF; v_call: TRBV18; j_call: TRBJ1-2; clone_size: NA; d_call: NA
cdr3_nt: TGTGCCAGCAGCCGGACATCCGGCCGCTGGGACGAGCAGTACTTC; cdr3_aa: CASSRTSGRWDEQYF; v_call: TRBV3-1/TRBV3-2; j_call: TRBJ2-7; clone_size: NA; d_call: NA
cdr3_nt: TGTGCCAGCAGTAAAGGGGTTCAGCCCCAGCATTTT; cdr3_aa: CASSKGVQPQHF; v_call: TRBV5-6; j_call: TRBJ1-5; clone_size: NA; d_call: NA